The 8 T cell receptor beta chains in this list originate from one sample, sequenced in a study of T-cell reconstitution after alpha-beta-depleted transplantation in children. Researchers prepared the TCRbeta library using unique molecular identifiers, the study reports. TCRdb used MiXCR to reprocess the PCR reads, holding one entry per CDR3 protein. The sample lists about 510,000 distinct CDR3 sequences, more than 9.5% occurring once. Sample: PBMCs, mostly from graft donor cells, taken 180 days after TCRalphabeta/CD19-depleted stem cell transplant. The receptors were sampled from a female patient under 10 years old who had a stem cell transplant for aplastic anemia, so the T cells may come from the graft donor.

This clonotype was observed a handful of times. The rearrangement joins TRBV7-9 to TRBJ2-1; no definite D call. The CDR3 totals 15 residues. The germline V and J ends were trimmed by 0 bases and 10 bases, with 16 bases remaining between them. Looked up from germline, CDR1 is SEHNR and CDR2 is FQNEAQ (reference sequence). CDR3 loop: CASSLAVPGPVEQFF. Written as DNA, the CDR3 is TGTGCCAGCAGCTTAGCGGTGCCAGGCCCGGTCGAGCAGTTCTTC.

This clonotype was observed a few times. The genes are TRBV5-4 and TRBJ1-1; TRBD1 is a possible D gene (6 bases). CDR3 length: 15 residues. The germline V and J ends were trimmed by 2 bases and 6 bases, with 17 bases remaining between them. Germline V gives CDR1 SGHNT, CDR2 YYREEE (reference sequence). The CDR3 nucleotides are TGTGCCAGCAGCTTTGAAGGGGGGGCCGGGGCTGAAGCTTTCTTT. As protein: CASSFEGGAGAEAFF.

This clonotype has a count of ten or more. The V gene is TRBV7-2, the J gene TRBJ2-3, with 10 nucleotides matching TRBD2. Looked up from germline, CDR1 is SGHTA and CDR2 is FQGNSA. V shed 2 bases and J 5 bases; nucleotides not matched to a gene: 7. The CDR3 contains 16 residues. The CDR3 nucleotides are TGTGCCAGCAGCTTACGGACTAGCGGAAGACGAGATACGCAGTATTTT. Residues: CASSLRTSGRRDTQYF.

This clonotype has more than one count but fewer than ten. The rearrangement uses TRBV12-3 or TRBV12-4 and TRBJ2-4; 7 bases agree with TRBD2. With V trimmed by 5 bases and J by 1 base, 2 bases remained unmatched. CDR3 size: 14 residues. Here the CDR3 reads CASSPGGAKNIQYF. CDR3 sequence (DNA): TGTGCCAGCAGTCCCGGGGGGGCCAAAAACATTCAGTACTTC.

This clonotype has more than one count but fewer than ten. The J gene is TRBJ1-1, the V gene TRBV4-3; tentative D call: TRBD1 (6 bases). Germline V gene sequence: CDR1 LGHNA, CDR2 YSLEER. This CDR3 comprises 17 residues. Trimming took 1 base from V and 2 from J, leaving 17 bases between them. In nucleotides, the CDR3 is TGCGCCAGCAGCCAAGTATCGGGGGCAGGGGCCAACACTGAAGCTTTCTTT. It encodes CASSQVSGAGANTEAFF.

This clonotype came up a few times. The rearrangement joins TRBV12-5 to TRBJ2-1; 8 bases align to TRBD1. This CDR3 spans 13 amino acids. V was clipped by 1 base and J by 7 bases; unmatched bases: 0. CDR1 and CDR2 from the germline V gene are LGHNT and FRNRAP. CDR3 in DNA: TGTGCTAGTGGTTTGGGACAGGGGAATGAGCAGTTCTTC. Its translation is CASGLGQGNEQFF.

This clonotype was counted a few times. The V call is TRBV5-1, the J call TRBJ1-1; 11 nucleotides match TRBD1. The CDR3 totals 15 residues. Trimming removed 3 bases from V and 0 bases from J; junction bases left unmatched: 1. CDR1 is SGHRS and CDR2 is YFSETQ in the germline V gene. This CDR3 is CASSWTGGMNTEAFF. CDR3 sequence (DNA): TGCGCCAGCAGCTGGACAGGGGGCATGAACACTGAAGCTTTCTTT.

This clonotype was seen more than once but under ten times. The rearrangement uses TRBV7-9 and TRBJ2-7; possibly TRBD1 or TRBD2 for D (5 bases each). Trimming took off 4 bases at V and 3 bases at J, with 16 bases between the two ends. CDR3 length equals 15 residues. CDR1 and CDR2 (germline): SEHNR, FQNEAQ (reference sequence). The CDR3 region is CASSSTDYRFYEQYF. In DNA form, the CDR3 reads TGTGCCAGCAGCTCGACAGACTACCGATTCTACGAGCAGTACTTC. The variable domain in full, completed from reference TRBV7-9 and TRBJ2-7, reads DTGVSQNPRHKITKRGQNVTFRCDPISEHNRLYWYRQTLGQGPEFLTYFQNEAQLEKSRLLSDRFSAERPKGSFSTLEIQRTEQGDSAMYLCASSSTDYRFYEQYFGPGTRLTVT.